The T cell receptor beta chain under discussion was sequenced for a study of response to subunit inactivated influenza vaccine. Via MiXCR, TCRdb re-called the RT-PCR reads, giving one row per CDR3 protein. The sample lists fewer than 400,000 distinct CDR3 sequences, around a fifth occurring once. Study-level points and caveats: Only a handful of new T cells, the authors suggested, are recruited with each seasonal influenza vaccination.

This CDR3 spans 14 amino acids. V was trimmed by 2 bases and J by 0 bases, leaving 7 bases between them. Germline V lookup: CDR1 MNHEY, CDR2 SVGEGT. Of note for this clonotype: As yet, its antigen is unknown.

This receptor was identified in a man aged 50-75 years who received an inactivated influenza vaccine. This sample comprised PBMCs from blood, obtained around 22 months after vaccination. The rearrangement joins TRBV6-2 or TRBV6-3 to TRBJ1-1; possible D gene TRBD1, 5 bases. CDR3 nucleotides: TGTGCCAGCAGTTACCACAGGATGAACACTGAAGCTTTCTTT. It specifies CASSYHRMNTEAFF.